This T cell receptor (beta chain) was captured by sequencing in a study of blood T cells in healthy people across ages. Losses at the gene ends were 4 bases for V and 4 bases for J; bases not matched to a gene: 4. Germline V gene data show CDR1 as SQVTM and CDR2 as ANQGSEA. This CDR3 has 13 amino acids. Primers used in a second PCR of about 6 to 11 cycles were a sample-barcoded 5' primer and a J-beta primer mix. Every cDNA molecule carried a tag from a template-switch adaptor bearing 12 random nucleotides. CDR3-containing paired-end reads numbered at least 3 million in each sample. TCRdb reprocessed the 5' RACE reads with MiXCR, giving one entry per CDR3 protein. Of about 1.6 million distinct CDR3 sequences listed, about 32% are singletons. This clonotype was observed a few times. A single base separates this from a much larger clone, so it may be a read error.

The sequencing input was blood. V and J are TRBV29-1 and TRBJ1-2; 9 nucleotides align to TRBD1. The source is a woman aged 25 to 39 in good health. CDR3 protein: CSVVDRGSYGYTF. Written as DNA, the CDR3 is TGCAGCGTTGTGGACAGGGGAAGCTATGGCTACACCTTC.